Below are 10 T cell receptor beta chains sequenced from a single sample in a study of T cells in Graves' hyperthyroidism and ophthalmopathy. From RNA transcripts, TCR beta CDR3 regions were amplified. The study used the HTBI primer set for a first-round RT-PCR of the TCR CDR3. In TCRdb, the multiplex PCR reads were re-called with MiXCR into one record per CDR3 protein. The table lists approximately 560,000 distinct CDR3 sequences, more than 45% of them singletons. Sequencing used peripheral blood or thyroid tissue (not recorded which). The receptors come from a woman aged 18 to 35 with Graves' hyperthyroidism.

V is TRBV20-1 and J is TRBJ1-5; D is ambiguous. This CDR3 is 13 amino acids long. Trimming pared 8 bases from V and 7 bases from J, leaving 18 bases between. Germline CDR1 reads DFQATT; CDR2 reads SNEGSKA (reference sequence). The CDR3 nucleotides read TGCAGTTCCTCCCGAGGGTCGGGCCAGCCCCAGCATTTT. Encoded protein: CSSSRGSGQPQHF.

This clonotype was found many times. V usage is TRBV14 and J usage is TRBJ2-5; D is unresolved. The germline gives CDR1 SGHDN, CDR2 FVKESK. The CDR3 contains 13 residues. With 0 bases removed from V and 0 bases from J, the gap between germline ends came to 2 bases. CDR3 nucleotide sequence: TGTGCCAGCAGCCAAGATCACCAAGAGACCCAGTACTTC. It specifies CASSQDHQETQYF.

This chain connects TRBV15 to TRBJ1-3; 7 positions agree with TRBD1. Trimming cost V 3 bases and J 2 bases; bases outside gene matches: 1. Per germline, CDR1 LNHNV and CDR2 YYDKDF (reference sequence). There are 14 residues in the CDR3. The CDR3 is CATSRTGTGNTIYF. In nucleotides, the CDR3 is TGTGCCACCAGCAGGACAGGGACTGGAAACACCATATATTTT.

This sequence joins TRBV29-1 and TRBJ2-7; D unresolved. V was clipped by 8 bases and J by 2 bases, with 10 bases between them. The CDR3 runs 11 residues. CDR1 and CDR2 from the germline V gene are SQVTM and ANQGSEA. CDR3: CSSLRAYEQYF. For the CDR3, the DNA is TGCAGCTCACTACGTGCCTACGAGCAGTACTTC.

This clonotype was seen many times. The CDR3 loop reads CASSELDRQNEKLFF. CDR3 DNA: TGTGCCAGCAGCGAATTGGACAGGCAGAATGAAAAACTGTTTTTT. The chain uses TRBV2 and TRBJ1-4, with 7 bases that match TRBD1. V was clipped by 6 bases and J by 5 bases; unmatched bases: 9. The V gene's germline CDR1 is SNHLY and CDR2 FYNNEI. The CDR3 spans 15 residues. Full variable domain (missing parts from reference TRBV2 and TRBJ1-4): EPEVTQTPSHQVTQMGQEVILRCVPISNHLYFYWYRQILGQKVEFLVSFYNNEISEKSEIFDDQFSVERPDGSNFTLKIRSTKLEDSAMYFCASSELDRQNEKLFFGSGTQLSVL.

This clonotype was seen at least ten times. J is TRBJ1-1 and V is TRBV29-1; the D gene is possibly TRBD1 (6 bases). This CDR3 region has 12 residues. Trimming stripped 3 bases from V and 5 bases from J, with 10 bases between. In germline, CDR1 is SQVTM, CDR2 ANQGSEA. CDR3 residues: CSVEGGLTEAFF. For the CDR3, the DNA is TGCAGCGTTGAGGGGGGCCTGACTGAAGCTTTCTTT.

This clonotype was detected many times. This chain uses TRBV9 with TRBJ1-1; no clear D. CDR1 is SGDLS and CDR2 is YYNGEE in the germline V gene. The CDR3 is made up of 14 amino acids. Trimming pared 2 bases from V and 2 bases from J, leaving 10 bases between. CDR3 sequence: CASSVQTSNTEAFF. CDR3 coding DNA: TGTGCCAGCAGCGTGCAGACAAGTAACACTGAAGCTTTCTTT.

A remark on this clonotype: A junction end diverges from the germline sequence, so it may reflect a read error. The J gene is TRBJ1-6, the V gene TRBV20-1; TRBD1 is a possible D gene (6 bases). CDR3 length equals 13 residues. The V gene's germline CDR1 is DFQATT and CDR2 SNEGSKA (reference sequence). The CDR3 DNA is TGCAGTGCTGCCGGGGGCAGAGGCTCACTCCTCCACTTT. It translates to CSAAGGRGSLLHF.

This clonotype appeared many times. CDR3 bases: TGCAGCGTTGGGGGACCGGGCCAAGAGACCCAGTACTTC. Translation: CSVGGPGQETQYF. This chain links TRBV29-1 with TRBJ2-5, with D perhaps assigned TRBD1 or TRBD2 (5 bases each). Germline CDR1 and CDR2: SQVTM and ANQGSEA. Trimming stripped 4 bases from V and 1 base from J, with 10 bases between. This CDR3 comprises 13 residues. The variable domain in full, completed from reference TRBV29-1 and TRBJ2-5, reads SAVISQKPSRDICQRGTSLTIQCQVDSQVTMMFWYRQQPGQSLTLIATANQGSEATYESGFVIDKFPISRPNLTFSTLTVSNMSPEDSSIYLCSVGGPGQETQYFGPGTRLLVL.

A word on this clonotype: Given a much more abundant clone one base away, this may be a read error. The chain employs TRBV2 and TRBJ2-5; perhaps TRBD2 as D (5 bases). With 4 bases removed from V and 10 bases from J, the gap between germline ends came to 13 bases. The CDR3 is made up of 12 amino acids. In germline, CDR1 is SNHLY, CDR2 FYNNEI. CDR3 residues: CASSGFVGLQYF. The DNA of the CDR3 is TGTGCCAGCAGTGGATTTGTAGGACTCCAGTACTTC.